This entry lists 26 T cell receptor beta chains sequenced from one sample in a study of T cell changes during pregnancy in multiple sclerosis. The method was immunoSEQ multiplex PCR; TCRdb's version includes in-frame clones alone and lacks a portion of them. The table records tens of thousands of clones, just over 90% of them present only once. The sample was peripheral blood, taken in the third trimester of pregnancy. These receptors all stem from a female donor with multiple sclerosis, enrolled in a pregnancy study.

The chain links TRBV5-3 to TRBJ2-5, with TRBD1 as a possible D gene (5 bases). TRBV5-3 falls under the ORF class, with uncertain function. Trimming took off 4 bases at V and 4 bases at J, with 14 bases between the two ends. This CDR3 has 14 amino acids. Here the CDR3 reads CARSRTPRPETQYF. CDR3 sequence (DNA): TGTGCCAGAAGCCGGACACCCAGGCCAGAGACCCAGTACTTC.

The chain is built from TRBV6-5 and TRBJ2-7; 11 bases are a match to TRBD1. Germline assignment: CDR1 MNHEY and CDR2 SVGAGI. The length of the CDR3 is 14 residues. The junction had 4 bases not matched to a gene; V was cut back by 4 bases and J by 5 bases. The CDR3 nucleotides are TGTGCCAGCAGTTCCGGGACAGGGGGGAACGAGCAGTACTTC. Encoded protein: CASSSGTGGNEQYF.

The J gene is TRBJ2-3, the V gene TRBV12-5; D possibly corresponds to TRBD2 (6 bases). Germline CDR1 is LGHNT and CDR2 is FRNRAP. Trimming pared 1 base from V and 6 bases from J, leaving 23 bases between. The CDR3 has 18 amino acids. DNA for the CDR3: TGTGCTAGTGGTTTGGGCAGACAGTCGGAGGGCCCTGAGGATACGCAGTATTTT. This gives the protein CASGLGRQSEGPEDTQYF.

This clone was detected once. The gene calls are TRBV11-3 and TRBJ2-3; D gene uncertain. With 3 bases removed from V and 3 bases from J, the gap between germline ends came to 7 bases. The CDR3 has 13 residues. CDR1 is SGHNT, CDR2 YENEEA, per germline. The CDR3 DNA is TGTGCCAGCAGCTTTACAATAACAGATACGCAGTATTTT. It codes for CASSFTITDTQYF. Together with reference TRBV11-3 and TRBJ2-3, the CDR3 gives the full variable domain: EAGVVQSPRYKIIEKKQPVAFWCNPISGHNTLYWYLQNLGQGPELLIRYENEEAVDDSQLPKDRFSAERLKGVDSTLKIQPAELGDSAVYLCASSFTITDTQYFGPGTRLTVL.

In DNA, the CDR3 is TGTGCCAGCAGTTGGAAGGACAGCTATCAGCCCCAGCATTTT. It specifies CASSWKDSYQPQHF. The rearrangement links TRBV6-6 to TRBJ1-5; tentative D call: TRBD1 (6 bases). The germline V gene has CDR1 MNHNY and CDR2 SVGAGI (reference sequence). CDR3 length: 14 residues. Trimming removed 4 bases from V and 5 bases from J, with 12 bases in between.

This clone was observed a single time. This chain connects TRBV4-3 to TRBJ2-7, with 10 bases fitting TRBD2. This CDR3 is 16 amino acids long. Losses at the gene ends were 1 base for V and 5 bases for J; bases not matched to a gene: 8. Germline CDR1 reads LGHNA; CDR2 reads YSLEER. The CDR3 loop reads CASSQGGEREGDEQYF. For the CDR3, the DNA is TGCGCCAGCAGCCAAGGGGGGGAGCGGGAGGGCGACGAGCAGTACTTC.

The V call is TRBV7-2, the J call TRBJ2-3; 7 nucleotides match TRBD2. Germline CDR1 SGHTA, CDR2 FQGNSA. V was clipped by 2 bases and J by 6 bases; unmatched bases: 5. This CDR3 spans 14 amino acids. Here the CDR3 DNA reads TGTGCCAGCAGCTTACAAGCGGGAACGGATACGCAGTATTTT. Translation gives CASSLQAGTDTQYF. The full variable domain, rest sourced from reference TRBV7-2 and TRBJ2-3, is GAGVSQSPSNKVTEKGKDVELRCDPISGHTALYWYRQSLGQGLEFLIYFQGNSAPDKSGLPSDRFSAERTGGSVSTLTIQRTQQEDSAVYLCASSLQAGTDTQYFGPGTRLTVL.

V usage is TRBV5-8 and J usage is TRBJ1-4; 11 bases match TRBD1. The CDR3 has 15 amino acids. V lost 3 bases to trimming and J lost 8 bases; unmatched junction nucleotides: 6. CDR1 and CDR2 from the germline V gene are SGHTS and YDEGEE. In nucleotides, the CDR3 is TGTGCCAGCAGCTGGACAGGGGGCAATGGAGAAAAACTGTTTTTT. This sequence encodes CASSWTGGNGEKLFF.

The gene calls are TRBV30 and TRBJ2-1; D not resolved. V lost 5 bases and J lost 7, with 12 bases in between. The CDR3 consists of 12 residues. CDR1 and CDR2 from the germline V gene are GTSNPN and SVGIG (reference sequence). CDR3 in DNA: TGTGCCTGGCACGGTTCAGGAAATGAGCAGTTCTTC. Protein: CAWHGSGNEQFF.

The V and J genes are TRBV4-1 and TRBJ2-5; D may be TRBD1 (6 bases). Germline values: CDR1 MGHRA, CDR2 YSYEKL. Deletions cut 0 bases from V and 4 bases from J, with 15 bases between. The CDR3 contains 16 residues. This CDR3 is CASSQDGTRVTETQYF. Here the CDR3 DNA reads TGCGCCAGCAGCCAAGATGGGACACGGGTTACAGAGACCCAGTACTTC.

The chain uses TRBV19 and TRBJ2-3, with D unclear. The germline V gene encodes CDR1 LNHDA and CDR2 SQIVND (reference sequence). The V and J ends lost 5 bases and 4 bases respectively, with 22 bases between them. This CDR3 contains 17 residues. DNA for the CDR3: TGTGCCAGTAGTCCCTTCCAGTTTGGAATTAGCTCAGATACGCAGTATTTT. Translation: CASSPFQFGISSDTQYF.

V and J are TRBV9 and TRBJ2-1; D uncertain. Germline lookup yields CDR1 SGDLS and CDR2 YYNGEE. This CDR3 has 13 residues. The ends were cut back, 4 bases at V and 8 bases at J, with 13 bases in the middle. The CDR3 sequence is CASSPPTIHEQFF. The CDR3, as DNA: TGTGCCAGCAGCCCCCCGACAATACATGAGCAGTTCTTC.

V gene TRBV2 combines with J gene TRBJ1-3; 7 bases match TRBD1. V lost 11 bases and J lost 0; bases outside the gene matches: 7. Germline V gene data show CDR1 as SNHLY and CDR2 as FYNNEI. This CDR3 has 14 amino acids. Written as DNA, the CDR3 is TGTGCCGGACGGACAGGCCGCTCTGGAAACACCATATATTTT. Translation: CAGRTGRSGNTIYF.

This clone has more than one count but fewer than ten. The CDR3 spells CASSPMGRYYEQYF. The CDR3 DNA reads as TGTGCCAGCAGCCCCATGGGCAGATACTACGAGCAGTACTTC. The rearrangement links TRBV5-5 to TRBJ2-7, with D unresolved. This CDR3 has 14 amino acids. The ends were cut back, 4 bases at V and 3 bases at J, with 14 bases in the middle. Germline CDR1 reads SGHKS; CDR2 reads YYEKEE (reference sequence). The complete variable domain, with remaining parts taken from reference TRBV5-5 and TRBJ2-7, reads DAGVTQSPTHLIKTRGQQVTLRCSPISGHKSVSWYQQVLGQGPQFIFQYYEKEERGRGNFPDRFSARQFPNYSSELNVNALLLGDSALYLCASSPMGRYYEQYFGPGTRLTVT.

The chain combines TRBV11-3 with TRBJ1-5; maybe TRBD1 (6 bases). V gave up 5 bases and J gave up 3 bases, with 11 bases separating them. Germline V CDR1 and CDR2: SGHNT, YENEEA. This CDR3 is built from 14 residues. The CDR3 coding sequence is TGTGCCAGCAGCCACAGGGAACACAATCAGCCCCAGCATTTT. It encodes CASSHREHNQPQHF.

The rearrangement links TRBV5-1 to TRBJ2-7; D might be TRBD1 (5 bases). Per germline, CDR1 SGHRS and CDR2 YFSETQ. With 0 bases removed from V and 7 bases from J, the gap between germline ends came to 14 bases. This CDR3 comprises 14 residues. CDR3 in amino acids: CASSLGQGKGEQYF. CDR3 DNA: TGCGCCAGCAGCTTGGGTCAGGGAAAAGGGGAGCAGTACTTC.

The V gene is TRBV18, the J gene TRBJ2-5, with 8 bases aligning to TRBD2. J was trimmed by 5 bases and V by 1 base; bases with no gene match: 9. Germline V CDR1 and CDR2: KGHSH, LQKENI. There are 16 residues in the CDR3. CDR3 bases: TGTGCCAGCTCACCACTATTAGCGAGCGGGAGCGAGACCCAGTACTTC. Its protein product is CASSPLLASGSETQYF. The whole variable domain, remainder taken from reference TRBV18 and TRBJ2-5, is NAGVMQNPRHLVRRRGQEARLRCSPMKGHSHVYWYRQLPEEGLKFMVYLQKENIIDESGMPKERFSAEFPKEGPSILRIQQVVRGDSAAYFCASSPLLASGSETQYFGPGTRLLVL.

This clone appeared once. V and J are TRBV2 and TRBJ2-6, with D possibly TRBD1 on 5 matching bases. CDR1 SNHLY and CDR2 FYNNEI come from the germline V gene. CDR3 size: 14 residues. Trimming shortened V by 5 bases and J by 0 bases, and 5 bases separated the two germline ends. The CDR3 nucleotides are TGTGCCAGCAGTCAGGGCTCTGGGGCCAACGTCCTGACTTTC. Translated: CASSQGSGANVLTF.

The rearrangement joins TRBV29-1 to TRBJ2-1, with unresolved D. This CDR3 contains 9 residues. The germline gives CDR1 SQVTM, CDR2 ANQGSEA. The ends were cut back, 4 bases at V and 8 bases at J, with 3 bases in the middle. This CDR3 reads CSVADEQFF. The CDR3 DNA sequence: TGCAGCGTTGCTGATGAGCAGTTCTTC.

Here the CDR3 DNA reads TGTGCCAGCCCCGGGACTAGCGGGAATCAAGTCGGGGAGCTGTTTTTT. Its protein product is CASPGTSGNQVGELFF. V usage is TRBV7-2 and J usage is TRBJ2-2; 13 positions agree with TRBD2. With V trimmed by 8 bases and J by 7 bases, 10 bases remained unmatched. Germline V gene lookup returns CDR1 SGHTA and CDR2 FQGNSA. The CDR3 contains 16 residues.

The V call is TRBV7-3, the J call TRBJ2-1; the match to TRBD2 covers 9 bases. Trimming removed 5 bases from V and 4 bases from J; junction bases left unmatched: 9. The CDR3 spans 16 residues. CDR1 is SGHTA and CDR2 is FQGTGA in the germline V gene. The CDR3 region has the DNA TGTGCCAGCAGCCCGTACACTAGCGGGCCTTACAATGAGCAGTTCTTC. Translation gives CASSPYTSGPYNEQFF.

This clone was picked up one time. The genes are TRBV7-9 and TRBJ2-1; 7 bases are shared with TRBD1. Germline loops: CDR1 SEHNR, CDR2 FQNEAQ (reference sequence). The CDR3 has 15 amino acids. Trimming removed 5 bases from V and 4 bases from J; junction bases left unmatched: 8. CDR3 loop: CASSALRDSYNEQFF. CDR3 coding DNA: TGTGCCAGCAGCGCACTCCGGGACAGTTACAATGAGCAGTTCTTC.

The chain links TRBV20-1 to TRBJ2-1; no definite D call. CDR3 length equals 11 residues. CDR1 and CDR2 from the germline V gene are DFQATT and SNEGSKA (reference sequence). The CDR3 DNA reads as TGCAGCGCCCATCCTGCGGATGAGCAGTTCTTC. Encoded protein: CSAHPADEQFF.

This sequence joins TRBV18 and TRBJ1-1, with D possibly being TRBD1 (5 bases). This CDR3 has 14 residues. In germline, CDR1 is KGHSH, CDR2 LQKENI. V lost 3 bases and J lost 1, with 9 bases in between. The DNA for the CDR3 is TGTGCCAGCTCACCCATACAGGAGAACACTGAAGCTTTCTTT. Translating gives CASSPIQENTEAFF.

The rearrangement links TRBV13 to TRBJ1-5; 10 positions match TRBD1. The CDR3 totals 16 residues. CDR1 and CDR2 from the germline V gene are PRHDT and FYEKMQ (reference sequence). V lost 4 bases, J lost 5 bases, and 8 bases stayed unmatched. This CDR3 reads CASSSHKTGGDQPQHF. The CDR3 nucleotides read TGTGCCAGCAGCTCGCACAAGACAGGGGGCGATCAGCCCCAGCATTTT.

The chain uses TRBV27 and TRBJ2-5; D gene unclear. The V gene's germline CDR1 is MNHEY and CDR2 SMNVEV (reference sequence). The CDR3 is made up of 15 amino acids. V was cut by 1 base and J by 2 bases, with 11 bases left in between. The CDR3: CASSLFFGRQETQYF. The CDR3 DNA reads as TGTGCCAGCAGTTTATTTTTCGGTCGGCAAGAGACCCAGTACTTC.